Following are 22 T cell receptor beta chains from one sample sequenced in a study of CXCR3-negative and CXCR3-positive naive CD8 T cells. Study-wide results and limits: CXCR3-positive naive cells carried more hydrophobic TRB CDR3s than CXCR3-negative naive cells did.

Their target antigens are unknown. In preparing the TRB cDNA libraries, 5' RACE with UMI labels was used. TCRdb reprocessed the 5' RACE reads and reports one entry per CDR3 protein, with no DNA. This specimen shows 90,000 to 100,000 distinct CDR3 sequences; the ten leading clones hold 0.9% to 1.2%. Sequenced: naive CXCR3+ CD8+ T cells from blood. The subset was: CD45RO-CCR7+CD27+CD95- naive CD8+ T cells expressing CXCR3 (TNR3+). Every receptor here comes from a human donor in good health. Some clones in this sample may be carry-over from other donors' samples.

The chain uses TRBV6-2 or TRBV6-3 and TRBJ1-3; checking the TCRdb D call of TRBD1 is not possible without DNA. CDR3 length: 15 residues. Germline V gene lookup returns CDR1 MNHEY and CDR2 SVGEGT. This CDR3 is CASSYPRGSGNTIYF.

This chain links TRBV28 with TRBJ2-7; TCRdb lists TRBD1, though no DNA is available to test this call. There are 13 residues in the CDR3. The germline CDR1 and CDR2 sequences are MDHEN and SYDVKM. CDR3 protein: CASSPGQAHEQYF.

The chain employs TRBV28 and TRBJ2-1. Germline V gene lookup returns CDR1 MDHEN and CDR2 SYDVKM. The length of the CDR3 is 14 residues. This CDR3 is CASSFHGPNNEQFF.

Here the CDR3 reads CASSVSPGSYNEQFF. V is TRBV19 and J is TRBJ2-1; the D gene TCRdb calls, TRBD1, cannot be checked with no DNA. The CDR3 is 15 amino acids. The germline V gene encodes CDR1 LNHDA and CDR2 SQIVND (reference sequence).

CDR3 sequence reads: CASSLGVYEQYF. This sequence joins TRBV7-2 and TRBJ2-7. The germline V gene has CDR1 SGHTA and CDR2 FQGNSA. The CDR3 has 12 amino acids.

The chain combines TRBV4-3 with TRBJ2-1; without DNA, the TCRdb call of TRBD1 cannot be checked. The V gene's germline CDR1 is LGHNA and CDR2 YSLEER. The length of the CDR3 is 15 residues. The CDR3 sequence: CASSQDRGGYNEQFF.

The gene calls are TRBV5-1 and TRBJ1-1. CDR3 length equals 13 residues. CDR1 is SGHRS, CDR2 YFSETQ, per germline. CDR3 residues: CASSLYKDTEAFF.

The chain is built from TRBV28 and TRBJ2-2; the D call from TCRdb, TRBD2, cannot be confirmed without DNA. In germline, CDR1 is MDHEN, CDR2 SYDVKM. This CDR3 spans 16 amino acids. This CDR3 reads CASSSWTRDSTGELFF.

V usage is TRBV5-1 and J usage is TRBJ2-1; TCRdb reports TRBD1, a call that lacks DNA to check it against. Germline-derived CDR1 and CDR2 are SGHRS and YFSETQ. The length of the CDR3 is 14 residues. This chain's CDR3 is CASSFGGTYNEQFF.

This chain links TRBV7-6 with TRBJ1-2; TCRdb reports TRBD1, a call that lacks DNA to check it against. The CDR3 loop spans 15 amino acids. Germline lookup yields CDR1 SGHVS and CDR2 FNYEAQ. CDR3 loop: CASSLDAGGVDGYTF.

CDR3 region: CASSPIAGGSLNEQFF. This rearrangement joins TRBV12-3 or TRBV12-4 to TRBJ2-1; TCRdb's D call, TRBD2, is unchecked because there is no DNA. The CDR3 totals 16 residues.

The chain has TRBV7-9 and TRBJ2-3; the D call from TCRdb, TRBD1, cannot be confirmed without DNA. The CDR3 consists of 21 residues. CDR1 and CDR2 from the germline V gene are SEHNR and FQNEAQ (reference sequence). The CDR3 sequence is CASSLPLGGLDFANPPDTQYF.

This chain connects TRBV20-1 to TRBJ2-1; TCRdb calls TRBD1, which cannot be checked without DNA. The CDR3 sequence is 15 residues long. CDR1 is DFQATT and CDR2 is SNEGSKA in the germline V gene (reference sequence). The CDR3 sequence is CSARDPGQGINEQFF.

CDR3 protein: CASTEDIPTNEKLFF. The rearrangement joins TRBV6-6 to TRBJ1-4. Germline loops: CDR1 MNHNY, CDR2 SVGAGI (reference sequence). The length of the CDR3 is 15 residues.

The chain's CDR3 is CAISESAGSGYTF. V and J are TRBV10-3 and TRBJ1-2. This CDR3 spans 13 amino acids. CDR1 and CDR2 (germline): ENHRY, SYGVKD.

The genes are TRBV7-2 and TRBJ2-5. Germline V gene lookup returns CDR1 SGHTA and CDR2 FQGNSA. The CDR3 covers 17 residues. The CDR3 reads CASSLLTLWGDQETQYF.

CDR3 in amino acids: CATLGGLGTQAFF. V gene TRBV7-6 combines with J gene TRBJ1-1; the TCRdb call, TRBD1, lacks DNA for checking. The germline CDR1 and CDR2 sequences are SGHVS and FNYEAQ. This CDR3 is 13 amino acids long.

The chain recombines TRBV29-1 with TRBJ2-7; TCRdb proposes TRBD1, but this gene call is untestable without DNA. Germline loops: CDR1 SQVTM, CDR2 ANQGSEA. The CDR3 is made up of 13 amino acids. The CDR3 reads CSVFQGVSYEQYF.

This chain joins TRBV6-4 and TRBJ2-3; TCRdb outputs TRBD2, but without DNA this stays unchecked. The CDR3 has 13 residues. Germline V gene data show CDR1 as MRHNA and CDR2 as SNTAGT. CDR3: CASSERGTDTQYF.

This chain links TRBV20-1 with TRBJ1-3; TCRdb designates TRBD1, a call that cannot be tested without DNA. The germline V gene has CDR1 DFQATT and CDR2 SNEGSKA (reference sequence). The length of the CDR3 is 17 residues. The CDR3 sequence: CSARDRRRGRTGNTIYF.

The CDR3 is CASSFGTGHYEQYF. V and J are TRBV3-1 and TRBJ2-7; TCRdb's assignment of TRBD1 cannot be checked, as there is no DNA. Germline V gene data show CDR1 as LGHDT and CDR2 as YNNKEL (reference sequence). The CDR3 extends over 14 amino acids.

The chain uses TRBV3-1 and TRBJ1-3; the TCRdb D gene call, TRBD1, has no DNA to confirm it. This CDR3 region has 18 residues. The germline V gene has CDR1 LGHDT and CDR2 YNNKEL (reference sequence). This CDR3 reads CASSQIFPAGSSGNTIYF. Using reference TRBV3-1 and TRBJ1-3 for the parts outside the CDR3, the full variable domain is DTAVSQTPKYLVTQMGNDKSIKCEQNLGHDTMYWYKQDSKKFLKIMFSYNNKELIINETVPNRFSPKSPDKAHLNLHINSLELGDSAVYFCASSQIFPAGSSGNTIYFGEGSWLTVV.